What follows are 28 T cell receptor beta chains derived from one specimen sequenced in a study of cytomegalovirus exposure and HLA in healthy donors. In the PCR, 60 Vbeta and 13 Jbeta primers were used. Libraries were prepared by immunoSEQ multiplex PCR; TCRdb keeps only in-frame clonotypes and omits some of them. This sample contains about 46,000 clones. The specimen sequenced was PBMCs. The receptors shown here come from a woman aged 40-49 years in good health and CMV-seronegative.

V gene TRBV28 combines with J gene TRBJ2-5; TRBD2 matches 13 bases. CDR3 length: 15 amino acids. J gave up 5 bases and V 6 bases, and 6 bases lay outside the gene matches. Germline loops: CDR1 MDHEN, CDR2 SYDVKM. The CDR3 DNA reads as TGTGCCAGCAGGGCGGGACTAGCGGGATGGGAGACCCAGTACTTC. Its protein is CASRAGLAGWETQYF.

The CDR3: CAIASGLAVSSTQYF. CDR3 sequence (DNA): TGTGCCATTGCCTCCGGACTAGCGGTCTCCTCTACGCAGTATTTT. The chain recombines TRBV27 with TRBJ2-3; 10 bases fit TRBD2. CDR3 length: 15 residues. CDR1 MNHEY and CDR2 SMNVEV come from the germline V gene (reference sequence). Trimming at V came to 10 bases and at J to 8 bases, leaving 15 bases not matched to a gene.

The rearrangement links TRBV5-1 to TRBJ2-7; 9 bases map to TRBD1. From germline, CDR1 is SGHRS and CDR2 YFSETQ. The junction had 3 bases not matched to a gene; V was cut back by 0 bases and J by 5 bases. The CDR3 has 14 amino acids. CDR3 bases: TGCGCCAGCAGCTTGGGGGGGACAGGGAACGAGCAGTACTTC. Its translation is CASSLGGTGNEQYF. The complete variable domain, with remaining parts taken from reference TRBV5-1 and TRBJ2-7, reads KAGVTQTPRYLIKTRGQQVTLSCSPISGHRSVSWYQQTPGQGLQFLFEYFSETQRNKGNFPGRFSGRQFSNSRSEMNVSTLELGDSALYLCASSLGGTGNEQYFGPGTRLTVT.

J is TRBJ2-5 and V is TRBV30; D is undetermined. With 2 bases removed from V and 1 base from J, the gap between germline ends came to 5 bases. The CDR3 extends over 12 amino acids. Germline CDR1 and CDR2: GTSNPN and SVGIG (reference sequence). The CDR3 DNA reads as TGTGCCTGGAGTCCTACCCAAGAGACCCAGTACTTC. Translation: CAWSPTQETQYF.

The J gene is TRBJ1-1, the V gene TRBV19, with 8 bases that match TRBD1. The germline gives CDR1 LNHDA, CDR2 SQIVND (reference sequence). Losses at the gene ends were 5 bases for V and 10 bases for J; bases not matched to a gene: 6. CDR3 length: 12 amino acids. As DNA, the CDR3 is TGTGCCAGTAGTCCTGGACAGGGTTCAGCTTTCTTT. This codes for CASSPGQGSAFF.

This rearrangement joins TRBV25-1 to TRBJ1-5; maybe TRBD1 (6 bases). The length of the CDR3 is 14 residues. Germline CDR1 reads MGHDK; CDR2 reads SYGVNS. V lost 4 bases, J lost 1 base, and 8 bases lay in between. CDR3 residues: CASSAGASNQPQHF. DNA of the CDR3: TGTGCCAGCAGTGCAGGGGCAAGCAATCAGCCCCAGCATTTT.

The chain has TRBV4-1 and TRBJ2-1, with D maybe TRBD2 (6 bases). Trimming removed 2 bases from V and 8 bases from J, with 16 bases in between. Looked up from germline, CDR1 is MGHRA and CDR2 is YSYEKL. The CDR3 runs to 15 residues. This chain's CDR3 is CASSQIGGRSDEQFF. CDR3 in DNA: TGCGCCAGCAGCCAAATTGGAGGGCGGAGCGATGAGCAGTTCTTC.

The V gene is TRBV2, the J gene TRBJ1-2; 7 positions agree with TRBD1. The CDR3 covers 12 residues. V lost 4 bases, J lost 7 bases, and 3 bases stayed unmatched. Germline CDR1 reads SNHLY; CDR2 reads FYNNEI. DNA for the CDR3: TGTGCCAGCAGTGGGCCAGGGGGTGGCTACACCTTC. It encodes CASSGPGGGYTF.

The V call is TRBV18, the J call TRBJ2-7, with 7 nucleotides matching TRBD2. The CDR3 covers 15 residues. The V gene end was trimmed by 2 bases and the J gene end by 7 bases; junction bases not matched to a gene: 11. Looked up from germline, CDR1 is KGHSH and CDR2 is LQKENI. Here the CDR3 reads CASSPSDSGHGEQYF. The CDR3 bases are TGTGCCAGCTCACCATCGGATAGCGGGCACGGGGAGCAGTACTTC.

The chain carries TRBV19 and TRBJ2-3, with 10 positions matching TRBD2. Unmatched junction bases numbered 6, after V lost 3 bases and J lost 6 bases. The CDR3 has 15 amino acids. Germline lookup yields CDR1 LNHDA and CDR2 SQIVND (reference sequence). The CDR3 is CASSISSGRVDTQYF. Written as DNA, the CDR3 is TGTGCCAGTAGTATCTCCAGCGGGAGGGTCGATACGCAGTATTTT.

V usage is TRBV18 and J usage is TRBJ2-5; 9 positions match TRBD1. The ends lost 3 bases at V and 5 bases at J; junction bases unmatched: 4. Germline V gives CDR1 KGHSH, CDR2 LQKENI. The CDR3 is 14 amino acids. This CDR3 reads CASSPNRGPETQYF. The DNA of the CDR3 is TGTGCCAGCTCACCTAACAGGGGGCCGGAGACCCAGTACTTC.

The V gene is TRBV28, the J gene TRBJ1-1, with 7 nucleotides matching TRBD1. V lost 5 bases and J lost 3; bases outside the gene matches: 3. Germline values: CDR1 MDHEN, CDR2 SYDVKM. This CDR3 has 13 amino acids. CDR3: CASSKDRDTEAFF. The CDR3 region has the DNA TGTGCCAGCAGTAAAGACAGGGACACTGAAGCTTTCTTT.

The rearrangement links TRBV6-4 to TRBJ2-7, with D possibly TRBD2 on 6 matching bases. This CDR3 spans 19 amino acids. CDR1 MRHNA and CDR2 SNTAGT come from the germline V gene. V was pared by 6 bases and J by 5 bases, with 32 bases between. The chain's CDR3 is CASRGGSRASIGLADEQYF. CDR3 nucleotide sequence: TGTGCCAGCAGGGGGGGTTCTAGGGCGAGCATTGGACTTGCGGACGAGCAGTACTTC.

The chain recombines TRBV5-1 with TRBJ2-5, with TRBD1 matching 8 bases. With 8 bases clipped from V and 5 bases from J, the junction kept 17 bases outside the gene matches. CDR1 and CDR2 from the germline V gene are SGHRS and YFSETQ. CDR3 size: 16 residues. The CDR3 DNA is TGCGCCAGTAGGCGACGGGGGACAGGTCTAAGCGAGACCCAGTACTTC. It is translated as CASRRRGTGLSETQYF.

The chain joins TRBV6-5 to TRBJ1-5; TRBD1 might be the D (6 bases). Per the germline V gene, CDR1 is MNHEY and CDR2 is SVGAGI. The CDR3 contains 12 residues. The ends were cut back, 6 bases at V and 6 bases at J, with 9 bases in the middle. DNA of the CDR3: TGTGCCAGCAGAATCAGGGGTCAGCCCCAGCATTTT. Protein product: CASRIRGQPQHF.

The CDR3 protein is CASSQASGLSYEQYF. DNA of the CDR3: TGCGCCAGCAGCCAGGCTAGCGGCCTTTCCTACGAGCAGTACTTC. This sequence joins TRBV4-1 and TRBJ2-7, with 7 bases that match TRBD2. CDR3 length: 15 amino acids. Germline CDR1 MGHRA, CDR2 YSYEKL. Trimming removed 3 bases from V and 1 base from J; junction bases left unmatched: 6.

This chain uses TRBV29-1 with TRBJ1-1; 9 bases are a match to TRBD1. Unmatched junction bases numbered 4, after V lost 1 base and J lost 7 bases. The CDR3 is 13 residues long. Germline CDR1 SQVTM, CDR2 ANQGSEA. CDR3 loop: CSVEAPTGGEAFF. CDR3 sequence (DNA): TGCAGCGTTGAAGCCCCGACAGGGGGTGAAGCTTTCTTT.

The chain combines TRBV19 with TRBJ2-5, with D hard to call. The CDR3 sequence is 13 residues long. CDR1 LNHDA and CDR2 SQIVND come from the germline V gene (reference sequence). V was cut by 4 bases and J by 1 base, with 7 bases left in between. The CDR3 DNA reads TGTGCCAGTAGTACTCAGTCCCAAGAGACCCAGTACTTC. Translating gives CASSTQSQETQYF.

V is TRBV19 and J is TRBJ2-7; 9 nucleotides agree with TRBD2. With V trimmed by 6 bases and J by 0 bases, 6 bases remained unmatched. The CDR3 is 15 residues long. Germline CDR1 is LNHDA and CDR2 is SQIVND (reference sequence). CDR3 DNA: TGTGCCAGTAGCGTTCTAGCGGGGCCCTCCTACGAGCAGTACTTC. It is translated as CASSVLAGPSYEQYF.

The genes are TRBV19 and TRBJ2-5, with 8 bases lining up with TRBD1. V was pared by 6 bases and J by 5 bases, with 8 bases of the junction left unmatched. The length of the CDR3 is 14 residues. Germline V gene lookup returns CDR1 LNHDA and CDR2 SQIVND (reference sequence). Written as DNA, the CDR3 is TGTGCCAGTAGAGAATCAGGGGGCCTGGAGACCCAGTACTTC. Translating it yields CASRESGGLETQYF.

The chain uses TRBV27 and TRBJ2-5, with a weak D call TRBD2 (7 bases). This CDR3 region has 14 residues. Per germline, CDR1 MNHEY and CDR2 SMNVEV (reference sequence). Deletions cut 2 bases from V and 11 bases from J, with 18 bases between. CDR3 sequence (DNA): TGTGCCAGCAGTTTAGGGGGAGGGGGGGGTGATCAGTACTTC. Its protein is CASSLGGGGGDQYF.

The V call is TRBV6-5, the J call TRBJ1-2; 9 nucleotides match TRBD1. CDR3 length: 15 amino acids. Unmatched junction bases numbered 5, after V lost 2 bases and J lost 4 bases. Germline values: CDR1 MNHEY, CDR2 SVGAGI. The CDR3 reads CASSYTTGGVYGYTF. In DNA, the CDR3 is TGTGCCAGCAGTTACACGACAGGGGGGGTCTATGGCTACACCTTC.

V and J are TRBV6-6 and TRBJ2-2, with D hard to call. The V gene lost 6 bases and the J gene lost 2 bases, with 13 bases spanning the gap. From germline, CDR1 is MNHNY and CDR2 SVGAGI (reference sequence). The CDR3 loop spans 15 amino acids. DNA of the CDR3: TGTGCCAGCAGCCGCCCCACGAGCAACACCGGGGAGCTGTTTTTT. Protein: CASSRPTSNTGELFF.

This rearrangement joins TRBV10-1 to TRBJ1-1; weak D call: TRBD1 (6 bases). Deletions cut 10 bases from V and 3 bases from J, with 21 bases between. The CDR3 consists of 15 residues. From germline, CDR1 is WNHNN and CDR2 SYGVQD (reference sequence). The CDR3 DNA is TGCGCCAAAGAGGGACATCTTGAATGGTACACTGAAGCTTTCTTT. Translated, it gives CAKEGHLEWYTEAFF.

As DNA, the CDR3 is TGCGCCAGCAGCCAAGATAGATTGGTGGCGCAGTATTTT. This codes for CASSQDRLVAQYF. V gene TRBV4-3 combines with J gene TRBJ2-3; no clear D. CDR3 length equals 13 residues. Trimming took off 0 bases at V and 10 bases at J, with 11 bases between the two ends. CDR1 LGHNA and CDR2 YSLEER come from the germline V gene.

The rearrangement uses TRBV27 and TRBJ2-7; 10 bases are shared with TRBD2. Germline CDR1 and CDR2: MNHEY and SMNVEV (reference sequence). V shed 4 bases and J 2 bases; nucleotides not matched to a gene: 8. The CDR3 contains 16 residues. The CDR3 reads CASSSTFSGRAYEQYF. The CDR3 DNA is TGTGCCAGCAGTTCAACCTTCAGCGGGAGGGCCTACGAGCAGTACTTC.

The gene calls are TRBV6-5 and TRBJ2-1, with D possibly TRBD1 on 5 matching bases. CDR3 length: 11 amino acids. CDR1 is MNHEY, CDR2 SVGAGI, per germline. V lost 9 bases, J lost 9 bases, and 12 bases lay in between. The CDR3 DNA is TGTGCCAGAACCCAGGGTTTTGAGCAGTTCTTC. As protein: CARTQGFEQFF.

The chain joins TRBV4-3 to TRBJ2-7; tentatively, D is TRBD2 (5 bases). V gave up 0 bases and J gave up 2 bases, with 11 bases separating them. This CDR3 spans 15 amino acids. Per the germline V gene, CDR1 is LGHNA and CDR2 is YSLEER. The CDR3 loop reads CASSQDFGETYEQYF. The CDR3 DNA reads TGCGCCAGCAGCCAAGATTTCGGGGAAACCTACGAGCAGTACTTC.